These T cell receptor beta chains were read from a single sample in a study of cytomegalovirus exposure and HLA in healthy donors. Measured with immunoSEQ multiplex PCR; TCRdb has only the in-frame clones, and not every one. The sample lists about 190,000 clones, around 73% occurring once. Sequencing input: PBMCs. These receptor sequences come from a woman aged 30 to 39 in good health and CMV-seropositive. Each CDR3 is given with its conserved first and last residue. D genes are given only for firm matches. Only part of the rows carry a size: once, few, many, or a class if the clone is expanded.

V gene: TRBV5-1
J gene: TRBJ1-5
D gene: NA
clone size: NA
CDR3 DNA: TGCGCCAGCAGCTTGCAAGGGGGTAGTCAGCCCCAGCATTTT
CDR3 protein: CASSLQGGSQPQHF

V gene: TRBV9
J gene: TRBJ1-5
D gene: TRBD1
clone size: few
CDR3 DNA: TGTGCCAGCAGCGTAGGAGGCGGTACAGGGGGGTCCAATCAGCCCCAGCATTTT
CDR3 protein: CASSVGGGTGGSNQPQHF

V gene: TRBV19
J gene: TRBJ1-2
D gene: TRBD1
clone size: once
CDR3 DNA: TGTGCCACCCAACAACCGGGACAGGGGGCACTTGGCTACACCTTC
CDR3 protein: CATQQPGQGALGYTF

V gene: TRBV6-1
J gene: TRBJ2-1
D gene: NA
clone size: NA
CDR3 DNA: TGTGCCAGCAGGGTGGGGAGGAATGAGCAGTTCTTC
CDR3 protein: CASRVGRNEQFF

V gene: TRBV30
J gene: TRBJ2-7
D gene: TRBD2
clone size: few
CDR3 DNA: TGTGCCTGGAGTACCATAGCGGGAGTATACGAGCAGTACTTC
CDR3 protein: CAWSTIAGVYEQYF

V gene: TRBV15
J gene: TRBJ1-5
D gene: NA
clone size: once
CDR3 DNA: TGTGCCACCAGCAGCGTGACTGGGTATCAGCCCCAGCATTTT
CDR3 protein: CATSSVTGYQPQHF

V gene: TRBV29-1
J gene: TRBJ1-2
D gene: NA
clone size: NA
CDR3 DNA: TGCAGCACCAGAAACAGGGAAGGGGGCTATGGCTACACCTTC
CDR3 protein: CSTRNREGGYGYTF

V gene: TRBV27
J gene: TRBJ1-2
D gene: NA
clone size: NA
CDR3 DNA: TGTGCCAGCAGTTTATCCCAGGACAGAACTTATGGCTACACCTTC
CDR3 protein: CASSLSQDRTYGYTF

V gene: TRBV7-3
J gene: TRBJ1-1
D gene: TRBD1
clone size: NA
CDR3 DNA: TGTGCCAGCAGCCCATCGTGGGGACAGGGTACTGAAGCTTTCTTT
CDR3 protein: CASSPSWGQGTEAFF

V gene: TRBV9
J gene: TRBJ1-4
D gene: NA
clone size: NA
CDR3 DNA: TGTGCCAGCAGCGCCCGAGGTGTACGTAATGAAAAACTGTTTTTT
CDR3 protein: CASSARGVRNEKLFF

V gene: TRBV10-3
J gene: TRBJ2-1
D gene: NA
clone size: NA
CDR3 DNA: TGTGCCATCGCTCGGGGATTAAATGAGCAGTTCTTC
CDR3 protein: CAIARGLNEQFF

V gene: TRBV27
J gene: TRBJ2-5
D gene: NA
clone size: NA
CDR3 DNA: TGTGCCAGCAATAGACCAGGAGAGACCCAGTACTTC
CDR3 protein: CASNRPGETQYF

V gene: TRBV4-1
J gene: TRBJ2-7
D gene: TRBD2
clone size: few
CDR3 DNA: TGCGCCAGCAGCCTTTTAGGACTAGCGGGGGAGAACGAGCAGTACTTC
CDR3 protein: CASSLLGLAGENEQYF

V gene: TRBV7-2
J gene: TRBJ2-3
D gene: NA
clone size: once
CDR3 DNA: TGTGCCAGCAGCTTAGATGCAGGGGTATCCACAGATACGCAGTATTTT
CDR3 protein: CASSLDAGVSTDTQYF

V gene: TRBV5-1
J gene: TRBJ1-3
D gene: NA
clone size: NA
CDR3 DNA: TGCGCCAGCAGCACCCAGGGGATTGGAAACACCATATATTTT
CDR3 protein: CASSTQGIGNTIYF

V gene: TRBV5-1
J gene: TRBJ2-5
D gene: NA
clone size: once
CDR3 DNA: TGCGCCAGCAGCTTGGCAGCGGACCCCGGGGAGACCCAGTACTTC
CDR3 protein: CASSLAADPGETQYF

V gene: TRBV30
J gene: TRBJ2-2
D gene: TRBD2
clone size: NA
CDR3 DNA: TGTGCCTGGAGTGAGGGACTAGCGGGAGACACCGGGGAGCTGTTTTTT
CDR3 protein: CAWSEGLAGDTGELFF

V gene: TRBV27
J gene: TRBJ1-5
D gene: NA
clone size: NA
CDR3 DNA: TGTGCCAGCAGTTCAGGGAAGGGTGGGGTTAGCAATCAGCCCCAGCATTTT
CDR3 protein: CASSSGKGGVSNQPQHF

V gene: TRBV7-3
J gene: TRBJ1-1
D gene: TRBD1
clone size: NA
CDR3 DNA: TGTGCCAGCAGCGCTTCGACAGGGGGCACTGAAGCTTTCTTT
CDR3 protein: CASSASTGGTEAFF

V gene: TRBV6-1
J gene: TRBJ2-7
D gene: TRBD1
clone size: NA
CDR3 DNA: TGTGCCAGCGGCACCGACAGGGCCAACTCCTGCGAGCAGTACTTC
CDR3 protein: CASGTDRANSCEQYF

V gene: TRBV4-1
J gene: TRBJ1-5
D gene: NA
clone size: NA
CDR3 DNA: TGCGCCAGCAGCCCCCTTTCAGGGAGGATTCAGCCCCAGCATTTT
CDR3 protein: CASSPLSGRIQPQHF

V gene: TRBV11-2
J gene: TRBJ2-2
D gene: TRBD2
clone size: NA
CDR3 DNA: TGTGCCAGCAGCCCACGGGGTAGCGGGGACACCGGGGAGCTGTTTTTT
CDR3 protein: CASSPRGSGDTGELFF

V gene: TRBV30
J gene: TRBJ2-2
D gene: NA
clone size: few
CDR3 DNA: TGTGCCTGGAGTAGAGACCCGACACTCACCGGGGAGCTGTTTTTT
CDR3 protein: CAWSRDPTLTGELFF

V gene: TRBV30
J gene: TRBJ1-5
D gene: TRBD1
clone size: few
CDR3 DNA: TGTGCCTGGAAAGAAGCAGGGGGTAGCAATCAGCCCCAGCATTTT
CDR3 protein: CAWKEAGGSNQPQHF

V gene: TRBV5-1
J gene: TRBJ2-7
D gene: NA
clone size: few
CDR3 DNA: TGCGCCAGCAGCTTGGAACCGGGTTTCTCCTACGAGCAGTACTTC
CDR3 protein: CASSLEPGFSYEQYF

V gene: TRBV19
J gene: TRBJ2-5
D gene: NA
clone size: NA
CDR3 DNA: TGTGCCAGTAGGAGGGTGGTCGGGGAGACCCAGTACTTC
CDR3 protein: CASRRVVGETQYF

V gene: TRBV2
J gene: TRBJ2-1
D gene: TRBD1
clone size: NA
CDR3 DNA: TGTGCCAGCAGTTTCAGGGGGATGTCCTACAATGAGCAGTTCTTC
CDR3 protein: CASSFRGMSYNEQFF

V gene: TRBV6-4
J gene: TRBJ1-1
D gene: NA
clone size: NA
CDR3 DNA: TGTGCCAGCAGTGACTCTCACGGACTTGAAGCTTTCTTT
CDR3 protein: CASSDSHGLEAFF

V gene: TRBV30
J gene: TRBJ1-4
D gene: TRBD1
clone size: NA
CDR3 DNA: TGTGCCTGGGGCGGGACAGGTCGAAATGAAAAACTGTTTTTT
CDR3 protein: CAWGGTGRNEKLFF

V gene: TRBV5-1
J gene: TRBJ1-1
D gene: NA
clone size: NA
CDR3 DNA: TGCGCCAGCAGCTTTGCGGGCGCCGGCACTGAAGCTTTCTTT
CDR3 protein: CASSFAGAGTEAFF

V gene: TRBV5-1
J gene: TRBJ2-7
D gene: TRBD2
clone size: few
CDR3 DNA: TGCGCCAGCAGCTTAAGCGGGAGCACCTACGAGCAGTACTTC
CDR3 protein: CASSLSGSTYEQYF

V gene: TRBV7-2
J gene: TRBJ1-2
D gene: TRBD1
clone size: NA
CDR3 DNA: TGTGCCAGCAGCTTAGAAAGACAGGGGGCTGCCTATGGCTACACCTTC
CDR3 protein: CASSLERQGAAYGYTF

V gene: TRBV6-6
J gene: TRBJ1-2
D gene: NA
clone size: NA
CDR3 DNA: TGTGCCAGCAGTTACAGAGGACAGTACTATGGCTACACCTTC
CDR3 protein: CASSYRGQYYGYTF

V gene: TRBV9
J gene: TRBJ1-3
D gene: NA
clone size: NA
CDR3 DNA: TGTGCCAGCAGTGGGAGGGATTACGGAAACACCATATATTTT
CDR3 protein: CASSGRDYGNTIYF

V gene: TRBV5-4
J gene: TRBJ2-1
D gene: TRBD2
clone size: NA
CDR3 DNA: TGTGCCAGCAGCCCGGATGCGGGAGGGCCGGTAAATGAGCAGTTCTTC
CDR3 protein: CASSPDAGGPVNEQFF

V gene: TRBV6-6
J gene: TRBJ2-1
D gene: TRBD1
clone size: NA
CDR3 DNA: TGTGCCAGCAGTTCCACCCCGGGACAGGGCTTTAATGAGCAGTTCTTC
CDR3 protein: CASSSTPGQGFNEQFF

V gene: TRBV9
J gene: TRBJ2-6
D gene: NA
clone size: NA
CDR3 DNA: TGTGCCAGCAGCGTAGTCGGCTCTGGGGCCAACGTCCTGACTTTC
CDR3 protein: CASSVVGSGANVLTF

V gene: TRBV6-1
J gene: TRBJ2-7
D gene: TRBD1
clone size: NA
CDR3 DNA: TGTGCCAGCAGAGGCGGGACAGGAATATACGAGCAGTACTTC
CDR3 protein: CASRGGTGIYEQYF

V gene: TRBV6-6
J gene: TRBJ1-2
D gene: NA
clone size: NA
CDR3 DNA: TGTGCCAGCATTCAACTGGACTGGAAAGGCTACACCTTC
CDR3 protein: CASIQLDWKGYTF

V gene: TRBV4-1
J gene: TRBJ1-2
D gene: NA
clone size: NA
CDR3 DNA: TGCGCCAGCAGCCAAGACCAGGGCTATGGCTACACCTTC
CDR3 protein: CASSQDQGYGYTF

V gene: TRBV30
J gene: TRBJ1-6
D gene: TRBD1
clone size: NA
CDR3 DNA: TGTGCCTGGTCGGAGGGACAGTATAATTCACCCCTCCACTTT
CDR3 protein: CAWSEGQYNSPLHF

V gene: TRBV9
J gene: TRBJ1-1
D gene: TRBD1
clone size: once
CDR3 DNA: TGTGCCAGCAGCGAGTCAGGGGGGAGCACTGAAGCTTTCTTT
CDR3 protein: CASSESGGSTEAFF

V gene: TRBV6-5
J gene: TRBJ2-1
D gene: NA
clone size: NA
CDR3 DNA: TGTGCCAGCAGTTACTCGAGGGTCAGGAATGAGCAGTTCTTC
CDR3 protein: CASSYSRVRNEQFF

V gene: TRBV27
J gene: TRBJ1-2
D gene: TRBD1
clone size: NA
CDR3 DNA: TGTGCCAGCAGTCCCAGGGGGAGTAACTATGGCTACACCTTC
CDR3 protein: CASSPRGSNYGYTF

V gene: TRBV6-6
J gene: TRBJ1-5
D gene: NA
clone size: NA
CDR3 DNA: TGTGCCAGCAGTTACTCTCCGCTCGGAGGTCAGCCCCAGCATTTT
CDR3 protein: CASSYSPLGGQPQHF